One and the same sample provided the 26 T cell receptor beta chains below, sequenced in a study of blood T cell repertoires in COVID-19. Method: immunoSEQ multiplex PCR; TCRdb's copy keeps in-frame clones and lacks some. This table has some 130,000 clones, about nine tenths appearing once. The source material was peripheral blood. These receptors all stem from a man between 60 and 75 years old with COVID-19, enrolled during active disease.

This sequence joins TRBV19 and TRBJ2-3; D may be TRBD2 (5 bases). Germline assignment: CDR1 LNHDA and CDR2 SQIVND (reference sequence). V dropped 3 bases and J dropped 0 bases, with 7 bases sitting between them. The CDR3 is made up of 14 amino acids. The CDR3 loop reads CASSISVSTDTQYF. The CDR3 nucleotides read TGTGCCAGTAGTATTAGCGTCAGCACAGATACGCAGTATTTT.

This chain uses TRBV13 with TRBJ2-5; TRBD2 aligns across 9 bases. This CDR3 has 16 amino acids. The trim removed 2 bases at V and 4 bases at J, leaving 8 bases unmatched. Germline CDR1 reads PRHDT; CDR2 reads FYEKMQ (reference sequence). CDR3 nucleotides: TGTGCCAGCAGCTTACTACTAGCGGGTGACGTAGAGACCCAGTACTTC. Its protein product is CASSLLLAGDVETQYF.

Only one count was recorded for this clone. The chain links TRBV28 to TRBJ1-5, with D perhaps TRBD1 (6 bases). The CDR3 sequence is 12 residues long. In germline, CDR1 is MDHEN, CDR2 SYDVKM. In nucleotides, the CDR3 is TGTGCTGCCAGGGGAGAGGGCCAGCCCCAGCATTTT. This sequence encodes CAARGEGQPQHF.

V gene TRBV24-1 combines with J gene TRBJ1-2, with D possibly matching TRBD1 (6 bases). Between the trimmed V and J ends, which lost 4 bases and 3 bases, there was a span of 8 bases. Looked up from germline, CDR1 is KGHDR and CDR2 is SFDVKD. This CDR3 is 13 amino acids long. The CDR3 nucleotides are TGTGCCACCAGTGAGGGGACATACTATGGCTACACCTTC. Residues: CATSEGTYYGYTF.

In this sample, this clone turned up once. Here the CDR3 reads CASKRGDGTNEKLFF. The CDR3, as DNA: TGTGCCAGCAAAAGGGGTGACGGAACTAATGAAAAACTGTTTTTT. The chain couples TRBV6-5 to TRBJ1-4; TRBD1 is a possible D gene (5 bases). Germline V CDR1 and CDR2: MNHEY, SVGAGI. V was clipped by 7 bases and J by 1 base, with 13 bases between them. This CDR3 has 15 amino acids.

The chain recombines TRBV28 with TRBJ2-3; 10 bases match TRBD2. CDR3 length: 21 residues. Germline CDR1 is MDHEN and CDR2 is SYDVKM. After removal of 3 bases from V and 1 base from J, the junction contained 19 bases not matched to a gene. This chain's CDR3 is CASSLYVRASGRVGRTDTQYF. The CDR3 DNA reads TGTGCCAGCAGTTTGTATGTAAGGGCTAGCGGGAGAGTTGGGCGCACAGATACGCAGTATTTT.

V usage is TRBV4-1 and J usage is TRBJ2-7; 8 nucleotides agree with TRBD1. V was pared by 0 bases and J by 2 bases, with 9 bases of the junction left unmatched. The CDR3 is made up of 17 amino acids. The V gene's germline CDR1 is MGHRA and CDR2 YSYEKL. The CDR3 spells CASSQDRDRRTTYEQYF. Here the CDR3 DNA reads TGCGCCAGCAGCCAAGATCGGGACAGGAGGACCACCTACGAGCAGTACTTC.

V is TRBV21-1 and J is TRBJ2-7; the listed D gene, TRBD2, was not tested against the DNA. TRBV21-1 is a pseudogene segment. The CDR3 runs to 15 residues. As DNA, the CDR3 is TGTGCCAGCAGCAAAGCCCGGACTAGCGCCTACGAGCAGTACTTC. Its translation: CASSKARTSAYEQYF.

The V gene is TRBV4-1, the J gene TRBJ1-2, with D maybe TRBD1 (5 bases). This CDR3 contains 15 residues. Germline V lookup: CDR1 MGHRA, CDR2 YSYEKL. The V end was cut by 0 bases, the J end by 4 bases, with 12 bases between. The DNA of the CDR3 is TGCGCCAGCAGCCAAGATCGGACACTGAGCTATGGCTACACCTTC. Translation gives CASSQDRTLSYGYTF.

The chain recombines TRBV5-1 with TRBJ1-2; unclear D gene. The CDR3 extends over 17 amino acids. Germline V gives CDR1 SGHRS, CDR2 YFSETQ. V lost 0 bases, J lost 4 bases, and 19 bases lay in between. CDR3 region: CASSLVTVPNQRYGYTF. CDR3 nucleotides: TGCGCCAGCAGCTTGGTGACTGTCCCCAATCAACGCTATGGCTACACCTTC.

This clone has just a few counts. This chain links TRBV9 with TRBJ2-1; D ambiguous. Germline-derived CDR1 and CDR2 are SGDLS and YYNGEE. The V end was cut by 0 bases, the J end by 0 bases, with 16 bases between. This CDR3 is 18 amino acids long. This chain's CDR3 is CASSVAPDIRLSYNEQFF. CDR3 DNA: TGTGCCAGCAGCGTAGCCCCCGACATAAGGCTCTCCTACAATGAGCAGTTCTTC. Full variable domain (rest looked up from reference TRBV9 and TRBJ2-1): DSGVTQTPKHLITATGQRVTLRCSPRSGDLSVYWYQQSLDQGLQFLIQYYNGEERAKGNILERFSAQQFPDLHSELNLSSLELGDSALYFCASSVAPDIRLSYNEQFFGPGTRLTVL.

The rearrangement joins TRBV12-3 or TRBV12-4 to TRBJ1-2, with D unclear. V lost 1 base, J lost 8 bases, and 11 bases lay in between. The CDR3 runs 13 residues. CDR3 amino acids: CASSLGGVRGYTF. The DNA of the CDR3 is TGTGCCAGCAGTTTAGGAGGTGTTCGCGGCTACACCTTC.

The chain couples TRBV19 to TRBJ2-2; D might be TRBD2 (6 bases). CDR1 and CDR2 (germline): LNHDA, SQIVND (reference sequence). The CDR3 is 15 amino acids. V was pared by 4 bases and J by 5 bases, with 14 bases between. The CDR3 reads CASSTGGPGTGELFF. The CDR3 nucleotides read TGTGCCAGTAGTACCGGAGGGCCGGGGACCGGGGAGCTGTTTTTT.

The chain joins TRBV7-3 to TRBJ1-2, with a tentative D call TRBD1 (6 bases). V lost 3 bases to trimming and J lost 5 bases, with 10 bases between them. Germline V gene lookup returns CDR1 SGHTA and CDR2 FQGTGA. The CDR3 length is 13 residues. The CDR3 sequence: CASSLDSQYGYTF. CDR3 coding DNA: TGTGCCAGCAGCTTGGACAGCCAATATGGCTACACCTTC.

This clone occurred a few times. The chain links TRBV2 to TRBJ2-1; TRBD2 is a possible D gene (7 bases). V gave up 3 bases and J gave up 9 bases, with 15 bases separating them. The germline V gene has CDR1 SNHLY and CDR2 FYNNEI. The CDR3 sequence is 14 residues long. The chain's CDR3 is CASSDLGGGGEQFF. Here the CDR3 DNA reads TGTGCCAGCAGTGATCTCGGGGGAGGGGGTGAGCAGTTCTTC.

V usage is TRBV20-1 and J usage is TRBJ2-3; D is unclear. Trimming cost V 3 bases and J 7 bases, with 5 bases left between them. The CDR3 spans 10 residues. The V gene's germline CDR1 is DFQATT and CDR2 SNEGSKA (reference sequence). The CDR3 sequence: CSARSNTQYF. CDR3 DNA: TGCAGTGCTAGGAGTAATACGCAGTATTTT.

This chain uses TRBV19 with TRBJ1-2; D is unresolved. The CDR3 has 15 amino acids. V lost 3 bases and J lost 0, with 11 bases in between. Looked up from germline, CDR1 is LNHDA and CDR2 is SQIVND (reference sequence). CDR3 nucleotide sequence: TGTGCCAGTAGTATTCGTGGCAATCCTAACTATGGCTACACCTTC. Translating it yields CASSIRGNPNYGYTF.

Of note for this clone: The sample carries other DNA sequences with the same CDR3. The J gene is TRBJ2-2, the V gene TRBV11-3; 8 nucleotides align to TRBD1. The junction had 3 bases not matched to a gene; V was cut back by 4 bases and J by 2 bases. The CDR3 has 15 residues. Germline assignment: CDR1 SGHNT and CDR2 YENEEA. The CDR3 spells CASSSGQGNTGELFF. In DNA, the CDR3 is TGTGCCAGCAGCTCAGGACAGGGAAACACCGGGGAGCTGTTTTTT.

The chain has TRBV19 and TRBJ2-2; perhaps TRBD1 as D (6 bases). Deletions cut 5 bases from V and 2 bases from J, with 12 bases between. This CDR3 contains 15 residues. Germline CDR1 LNHDA, CDR2 SQIVND (reference sequence). The CDR3 DNA sequence: TGTGCCAGTAGTCCCCAGGGGACAAACACCGGGGAGCTGTTTTTT. Its protein is CASSPQGTNTGELFF.

The chain carries TRBV30 and TRBJ2-3; the D gene is possibly TRBD2 (5 bases). Trimming pared 8 bases from V and 7 bases from J, leaving 13 bases between. Germline lookup yields CDR1 GTSNPN and CDR2 SVGIG (reference sequence). This CDR3 is 11 amino acids long. The CDR3 is CAGGRGHTQYF. The CDR3 coding sequence is TGTGCCGGTGGGAGAGGGCATACGCAGTATTTT. Supplemented by reference TRBV30 and TRBJ2-3, the full variable domain reads SQTIHQWPATLVQPVGSPLSLECTVEGTSNPNLYWYRQAAGRGLQLLFYSVGIGQISSEVPQNLSASRPQDRQFILSSKKLLLSDSGFYLCAGGRGHTQYFGPGTRLTVL.

The chain is built from TRBV18 and TRBJ2-1, with 8 bases matching TRBD1. The CDR3 length is 16 residues. Germline assignment: CDR1 KGHSH and CDR2 LQKENI. Losses at the gene ends were 6 bases for V and 1 base for J; bases not matched to a gene: 8. CDR3 nucleotide sequence: TGTGCCAGCTCGGGCCAGGGGGCTCGGTCCTACAATGAGCAGTTCTTC. Translation: CASSGQGARSYNEQFF.

The rearrangement uses TRBV6-5 and TRBJ1-1; the D is unclear. CDR1 and CDR2 (germline): MNHEY, SVGAGI. V lost 6 bases and J 3 bases, leaving 17 bases between the germline ends. The CDR3 is 15 amino acids. The CDR3 loop reads CASSLGPLGYTEAFF. CDR3 nucleotide sequence: TGTGCCAGCAGCCTCGGGCCACTAGGCTACACTGAAGCTTTCTTT.

V gene TRBV11-2 combines with J gene TRBJ1-5; D perhaps matches TRBD1 (6 bases). The CDR3 is 15 amino acids. Trimming pared 3 bases from V and 5 bases from J, leaving 14 bases between. Germline V gives CDR1 SGHAT, CDR2 FQNNGV. CDR3 amino acids: CASSLGTRPYQPQHF. DNA of the CDR3: TGTGCCAGCAGCTTGGGGACAAGGCCCTATCAGCCCCAGCATTTT. Filled out from reference TRBV11-2 and TRBJ1-5, the complete variable domain reads EAGVAQSPRYKIIEKRQSVAFWCNPISGHATLYWYQQILGQGPKLLIQFQNNGVVDDSQLPKDRFSAERLKGVDSTLKIQPAKLEDSAVYLCASSLGTRPYQPQHFGDGTRLSIL.

The chain joins TRBV7-2 to TRBJ1-3; D perhaps matches TRBD1 (6 bases). The length of the CDR3 is 16 residues. Trimming cost V 5 bases and J 0 bases, with 14 bases left between them. The germline CDR1 and CDR2 sequences are SGHTA and FQGNSA. The DNA for the CDR3 is TGTGCCAGCAGCCCCTTTCAGGGGATCTCTGGAAACACCATATATTTT. Protein: CASSPFQGISGNTIYF.

V usage is TRBV2 and J usage is TRBJ2-3; 9 bases map to TRBD1. The CDR3 is 12 amino acids. Trimming removed 11 bases from V and 4 bases from J; junction bases left unmatched: 4. Germline loops: CDR1 SNHLY, CDR2 FYNNEI. The CDR3 here is CAGRDRADTQYF. The DNA for the CDR3 is TGTGCCGGCCGGGACAGGGCAGATACGCAGTATTTT.

This chain connects TRBV2 to TRBJ1-4, with 8 bases that match TRBD1. The germline CDR1 and CDR2 sequences are SNHLY and FYNNEI. V shed 3 bases and J 8 bases; nucleotides not matched to a gene: 8. The CDR3 loop spans 15 amino acids. Here the CDR3 reads CASSDLRQGSEKLFF. The DNA for the CDR3 is TGTGCCAGCAGTGACCTTAGACAGGGGAGCGAAAAACTGTTTTTT.